The 13 T cell receptor beta chains listed next were all sequenced from one sample in a study of CD4 T cells in relation to SARS-CoV-2 and coronaviruses. Unexposed donor CD4+ T cells date from about 2011-2018, before the COVID-19 pandemic. Clones were sequenced by immunoSEQ multiplex PCR, and TCRdb holds only the in-frame ones, with some missing. The data show 65,000 or so clones, with over 70% seen just once and 1.6% held by the top ten. The sequencing input was memory CD4+ T cells from PBMCs. The receptor source for this set is a human donor in good health.

The table lists this clone with a count of one. The V gene is TRBV2, the J gene TRBJ2-5; no clear D gene. V shed 8 bases and J shed 0 bases, with 10 bases lying between them. Germline V lookup: CDR1 SNHLY, CDR2 FYNNEI. CDR3 length: 13 amino acids. CDR3 sequence reads: CASAREDQETQYF. CDR3 DNA: TGTGCCAGCGCCCGAGAGGACCAAGAGACCCAGTACTTC.

This rearrangement joins TRBV19 to TRBJ1-5, with D possibly TRBD1 on 5 matching bases. Between the trimmed V and J ends, which lost 6 bases and 6 bases, there was a span of 15 bases. The CDR3 totals 14 residues. Germline V lookup: CDR1 LNHDA, CDR2 SQIVND (reference sequence). The CDR3 coding sequence is TGTGCCAGTAGCACTTCTAGGGGAGGTCAGCCCCAGCATTTT. Its protein is CASSTSRGGQPQHF.

The V gene is TRBV5-4, the J gene TRBJ2-3; maybe TRBD1 (7 bases). The length of the CDR3 is 15 residues. CDR1 is SGHNT, CDR2 YYREEE, per germline (reference sequence). V was trimmed by 4 bases and J by 4 bases, leaving 16 bases between them. The CDR3 sequence is CASSKEGARADTQYF. The CDR3 nucleotides read TGTGCCAGCAGCAAGGAGGGGGCGAGGGCAGATACGCAGTATTTT.

The gene calls are TRBV5-1 and TRBJ2-2, with 14 nucleotides matching TRBD2. CDR1 is SGHRS, CDR2 YFSETQ, per germline. This CDR3 is built from 18 residues. With 4 bases clipped from V and 1 base from J, the junction kept 6 bases outside the gene matches. CDR3 in amino acids: CASSPVTSGGGNTGELFF. CDR3 nucleotides: TGCGCCAGCAGCCCAGTGACTAGCGGGGGGGGGAACACCGGGGAGCTGTTTTTT.

The V and J genes are TRBV7-2 and TRBJ1-5, with D possibly TRBD1 on 6 matching bases. Per the germline V gene, CDR1 is SGHTA and CDR2 is FQGNSA. V shed 5 bases and J shed 0 bases, with 8 bases lying between them. The CDR3 runs 14 residues. In nucleotides, the CDR3 is TGTGCCAGCAGCCGGACAGTTAGCAATCAGCCCCAGCATTTT. Translation gives CASSRTVSNQPQHF.

The V and J genes are TRBV3-1 (or the pseudogene TRBV3-2) and TRBJ2-5; 9 nucleotides agree with TRBD2. Losses at the gene ends were 6 bases for V and 2 bases for J; bases not matched to a gene: 4. Germline V lookup: CDR1 LGHDT, CDR2 YNNKEL (reference sequence). The CDR3 sequence is 14 residues long. The CDR3 region has the DNA TGTGCCAGCAGAGCGGGGGGTACTCAAGAGACCCAGTACTTC. It specifies CASRAGGTQETQYF.

This chain links TRBV19 with TRBJ2-2; TRBD2 matches at 12 bases. The CDR3 spans 17 residues. Germline lookup yields CDR1 LNHDA and CDR2 SQIVND (reference sequence). Trimming took 3 bases from V and 5 from J; bases not matched to a gene: 7. CDR3 nucleotides: TGTGCCAGTAGTATCCCCGGACTAGCGGGGTTTACCGGGGAGCTGTTTTTT. The encoded protein is CASSIPGLAGFTGELFF.

The chain recombines TRBV10-3 with TRBJ1-1, with unresolved D. The length of the CDR3 is 13 residues. V lost 3 bases and J 2 bases, leaving 7 bases between the germline ends. Germline CDR1 is ENHRY and CDR2 is SYGVKD. CDR3 in amino acids: CAISDRENTEAFF. DNA for the CDR3: TGTGCCATCAGTGACAGAGAAAACACTGAAGCTTTCTTT.

This clone was detected only once. V gene TRBV5-4 combines with J gene TRBJ2-5; TRBD1 matches at 8 bases. The CDR3 length is 14 residues. The germline CDR1 and CDR2 sequences are SGHNT and YYREEE (reference sequence). J gave up 4 bases and V 5 bases, and 7 bases lay outside the gene matches. This CDR3 reads CASSSTTGGETQYF. Here the CDR3 DNA reads TGTGCCAGCAGTTCAACCACAGGGGGAGAGACCCAGTACTTC.

The chain recombines TRBV5-6 with TRBJ1-4, with 10 bases aligning to TRBD1. V shed 3 bases and J 10 bases; nucleotides not matched to a gene: 12. Germline CDR1 reads SGHDT; CDR2 reads YYEEEE. This CDR3 is built from 16 residues. The CDR3 DNA reads TGTGCCAGCAGCTATCCGCCCGGGACAGGGGACGGAAAACTGTTTTTT. Translated: CASSYPPGTGDGKLFF.

V and J are TRBV28 and TRBJ2-7; TRBD1 matches 11 bases. The CDR3 length is 15 residues. Germline assignment: CDR1 MDHEN and CDR2 SYDVKM. The ends lost 2 bases at V and 3 bases at J; junction bases unmatched: 3. The CDR3 spells CASSLSGTGGYEQYF. The CDR3, as DNA: TGTGCCAGCAGTTTAAGCGGGACAGGGGGCTACGAGCAGTACTTC.

This clone appeared a few times. The genes are TRBV5-1 and TRBJ1-1, with D uncertain. Trimming pared 6 bases from V and 1 base from J, leaving 13 bases between. Germline V gives CDR1 SGHRS, CDR2 YFSETQ. There are 14 residues in the CDR3. CDR3 nucleotide sequence: TGCGCCAGCACCCATACTGCAGGGAACACTGAAGCTTTCTTT. Encoded protein: CASTHTAGNTEAFF.

This chain connects TRBV24-1 to TRBJ2-1; D is unresolved. V was cut by 2 bases and J by 7 bases, with 5 bases left in between. Germline V CDR1 and CDR2: KGHDR, SFDVKD. The CDR3 consists of 12 residues. The CDR3 coding sequence is TGTGCCACCAGTGATTACTCGAATGAGCAGTTCTTC. Its translation is CATSDYSNEQFF.